These 23 T cell receptor beta chains originate from one sample sequenced in a study of blood T cell repertoires in COVID-19. The data were produced by immunoSEQ multiplex PCR, yet TCRdb's version contains in-frame clones alone and is incomplete. The data show some 150,000 clones, 70% to 90% seen once. Sequenced material: PBMCs or T cells enriched from blood (not recorded which). Receptor source: a young woman who had recovered from COVID-19.

The rearrangement links TRBV30 to TRBJ2-6; no clear D gene. Germline V lookup: CDR1 GTSNPN, CDR2 SVGIG (reference sequence). CDR3 size: 17 residues. Trimming shortened V by 1 base and J by 0 bases, and 13 bases separated the two germline ends. This CDR3 is CAWSEGGSSSGANVLTF. In DNA form, the CDR3 reads TGTGCCTGGAGTGAAGGCGGATCGAGCTCTGGGGCCAACGTCCTGACTTTC.

The rearrangement joins TRBV27 to TRBJ2-2, with unresolved D. The V gene's germline CDR1 is MNHEY and CDR2 SMNVEV (reference sequence). V was cut by 4 bases and J by 0 bases, with 12 bases left in between. The CDR3 covers 16 residues. The CDR3 here is CASSYLRFANTGELFF. The DNA of the CDR3 is TGTGCCAGCAGTTACCTACGGTTCGCGAACACCGGGGAGCTGTTTTTT.

This clone is a singleton in its sample. The chain links TRBV5-1 to TRBJ2-5; maybe TRBD2 (5 bases). With 0 bases removed from V and 5 bases from J, the gap between germline ends came to 11 bases. This CDR3 is 14 amino acids long. Germline CDR1 reads SGHRS; CDR2 reads YFSETQ. In DNA form, the CDR3 reads TGCGCCAGCAGCTTGGTGTCGGGGATGGAGACCCAGTACTTC. It yields the protein CASSLVSGMETQYF.

V is TRBV9 and J is TRBJ2-1, with D possibly being TRBD1 (5 bases). With 3 bases removed from V and 0 bases from J, the gap between germline ends came to 22 bases. Germline V gene lookup returns CDR1 SGDLS and CDR2 YYNGEE. This CDR3 has 19 residues. The CDR3 loop reads CASSGEAPTGGRSYNEQFF. The DNA of the CDR3 is TGTGCCAGCAGCGGTGAAGCTCCCACAGGTGGTCGCTCCTACAATGAGCAGTTCTTC.

This clone occurred once. The rearrangement joins TRBV13 to TRBJ2-5; 11 positions match TRBD2. The trim removed 4 bases at V and 5 bases at J, leaving 6 bases unmatched. The CDR3 loop spans 15 amino acids. Germline lookup yields CDR1 PRHDT and CDR2 FYEKMQ (reference sequence). The CDR3, as DNA: TGTGCCAGCAGCTCCCTAGCGGGAGGCAGTGAGACCCAGTACTTC. As protein: CASSSLAGGSETQYF.

The chain couples TRBV15 to TRBJ2-5; 9 positions agree with TRBD2. The length of the CDR3 is 15 residues. CDR1 is LNHNV, CDR2 YYDKDF, per germline (reference sequence). V gave up 3 bases and J gave up 2 bases; unmatched junction bases: 4. The CDR3 sequence is CATSSRGRGQETQYF. CDR3 in DNA: TGTGCCACCAGCAGTCGCGGGAGGGGACAAGAGACCCAGTACTTC.

The chain combines TRBV15 with TRBJ2-7, with 11 bases aligning to TRBD2. This CDR3 spans 19 amino acids. V shed 0 bases and J 0 bases; nucleotides not matched to a gene: 10. CDR1 and CDR2 (germline): LNHNV, YYDKDF (reference sequence). DNA for the CDR3: TGTGCCACCAGCAGAGATGTGAGGGCTAGCGGGAGGAGCTCCTACGAGCAGTACTTC. Translation gives CATSRDVRASGRSSYEQYF.

The rearrangement uses TRBV28 and TRBJ1-5, with TRBD1 as a possible D gene (6 bases). Trimming cost V 9 bases and J 0 bases, with 9 bases left between them. Germline lookup yields CDR1 MDHEN and CDR2 SYDVKM. This CDR3 spans 13 amino acids. The CDR3 DNA is TGTGCCAGTAACAGGGATAGCAATCAGCCCCAGCATTTT. Translated, it gives CASNRDSNQPQHF.

CDR3: CASTRDRRMNTEAFF. The CDR3 nucleotides read TGTGCCAGCACCCGGGATCGGAGGATGAACACTGAAGCTTTCTTT. The V gene is TRBV28, the J gene TRBJ1-1; D unclear. V was cut by 7 bases and J by 0 bases, with 15 bases left in between. Germline CDR1 is MDHEN and CDR2 is SYDVKM. CDR3 size: 15 residues.

This chain joins TRBV4-2 and TRBJ2-5; possible D gene TRBD2, 7 bases. Germline-derived CDR1 and CDR2 are LGHNA and YNFKEQ. The CDR3 extends over 18 amino acids. V lost 0 bases and J lost 4, with 21 bases in between. CDR3 sequence: CASSQDGSGGGAGETQYF. CDR3 nucleotides: TGTGCCAGCAGCCAAGACGGTTCCGGAGGGGGGGCTGGAGAGACCCAGTACTTC.

V usage is TRBV9 and J usage is TRBJ2-3; no definite D call. The CDR3 length is 15 residues. CDR1 and CDR2 from the germline V gene are SGDLS and YYNGEE. The V and J ends lost 0 bases and 2 bases respectively, with 10 bases between them. The CDR3 nucleotides are TGTGCCAGCAGCGTAGCAGCGAGCGACACAGATACGCAGTATTTT. It encodes CASSVAASDTDTQYF. The full variable domain, completed using reference TRBV9 and TRBJ2-3, is DSGVTQTPKHLITATGQRVTLRCSPRSGDLSVYWYQQSLDQGLQFLIQYYNGEERAKGNILERFSAQQFPDLHSELNLSSLELGDSALYFCASSVAASDTDTQYFGPGTRLTVL.

This sequence joins TRBV18 and TRBJ2-1; TRBD2 matches 14 bases. Germline CDR1 is KGHSH and CDR2 is LQKENI. The V and J ends lost 3 bases and 7 bases, in that order; junction bases with no gene match: 2. This CDR3 comprises 15 residues. Written as DNA, the CDR3 is TGTGCCAGCTCACCCGGGACTAGCGGGAGAAATGAGCAGTTCTTC. It yields the protein CASSPGTSGRNEQFF.

The J gene is TRBJ2-7, the V gene TRBV2; D may be TRBD2 (5 bases). V was pared by 3 bases and J by 6 bases, with 18 bases between. The CDR3 totals 15 residues. Germline CDR1 is SNHLY and CDR2 is FYNNEI. CDR3 in amino acids: CASSDHALSTSEQYF. CDR3 DNA: TGTGCCAGCAGTGACCACGCGCTCTCTACTAGCGAGCAGTACTTC.

The gene calls are TRBV2 and TRBJ2-6; the match to TRBD1 covers 7 bases. From germline, CDR1 is SNHLY and CDR2 FYNNEI. The trim removed 7 bases at V and 1 base at J, leaving 4 bases unmatched. The CDR3 runs to 15 residues. Here the CDR3 reads CASTPTGSGANVLTF. The CDR3, as DNA: TGTGCCAGCACCCCGACAGGGTCTGGGGCCAACGTCCTGACTTTC.

This sequence joins TRBV2 and TRBJ1-2, with 7 bases fitting TRBD1. Looked up from germline, CDR1 is SNHLY and CDR2 is FYNNEI. The V segment lost 4 bases and the J segment 7 bases; nucleotides outside the gene matches: 9. This CDR3 has 14 amino acids. The CDR3 DNA is TGTGCCAGCAGTGGTGTAAAGAGACAGGGTGGCTACACCTTC. Translation: CASSGVKRQGGYTF. The full variable domain, rest sourced from reference TRBV2 and TRBJ1-2, is EPEVTQTPSHQVTQMGQEVILRCVPISNHLYFYWYRQILGQKVEFLVSFYNNEISEKSEIFDDQFSVERPDGSNFTLKIRSTKLEDSAMYFCASSGVKRQGGYTFGSGTRLTVV.

The genes are TRBV12-5 and TRBJ2-5; no firm D call. This CDR3 contains 14 residues. CDR1 and CDR2 (germline): LGHNT, FRNRAP. V lost 3 bases to trimming and J lost 0 bases, with 8 bases between them. The CDR3 nucleotides are TGTGCTAGTGGTTTTTCTCGGTACCAAGAGACCCAGTACTTC. Translation gives CASGFSRYQETQYF.

This rearrangement joins TRBV7-6 to TRBJ2-3; perhaps TRBD1 as D (6 bases). Between the trimmed V and J ends, which lost 5 bases and 0 bases, there was a span of 18 bases. The germline V gene has CDR1 SGHVS and CDR2 FNYEAQ. The CDR3 is 17 amino acids. This chain's CDR3 is CASSATGLPSSTDTQYF. As DNA, the CDR3 is TGTGCCAGCAGCGCCACAGGGCTTCCTTCTAGCACAGATACGCAGTATTTT.

The rearrangement joins TRBV4-3 to TRBJ2-2, with no clear D. Trimming removed 1 base from V and 5 bases from J, with 14 bases in between. Per the germline V gene, CDR1 is LGHNA and CDR2 is YSLEER. The CDR3 contains 16 residues. The CDR3 DNA follows: TGCGCCAGCAGCCAAGGGGCGTCGAGACGTACCGGGGAGCTGTTTTTT. This encodes CASSQGASRRTGELFF.

The J gene is TRBJ1-1, the V gene TRBV27, with TRBD1 matching over 8 bases. Losses at the gene ends were 4 bases for V and 5 bases for J; bases not matched to a gene: 6. CDR3 length: 14 amino acids. Per germline, CDR1 MNHEY and CDR2 SMNVEV (reference sequence). Written as DNA, the CDR3 is TGTGCCAGCAGTTCAACAGGGGGTCTGACTGAAGCTTTCTTT. This gives the protein CASSSTGGLTEAFF.

The chain carries TRBV29-1 and TRBJ1-2; TRBD1 matches 11 bases. CDR3 length equals 17 residues. Per the germline V gene, CDR1 is SQVTM and CDR2 is ANQGSEA. Germline trimming cut 2 bases from V and 0 bases from J; bases unmatched to any gene: 8. This chain's CDR3 is CSVEPGQGGYANYGYTF. CDR3 DNA: TGCAGCGTTGAACCGGGACAGGGGGGCTATGCTAACTATGGCTACACCTTC.

Worth noting for this clone: The identical CDR3 is also encoded by other nucleotide sequences in the sample. The J gene is TRBJ1-5, the V gene TRBV28; 10 bases are a match to TRBD1. V lost 2 bases to trimming and J lost 7 bases; unmatched junction nucleotides: 5. Germline CDR1 reads MDHEN; CDR2 reads SYDVKM. This CDR3 spans 15 amino acids. In nucleotides, the CDR3 is TGTGCCAGCAGTTTAAGGGACAGGGGAAGACAGCCCCAGCATTTT. This encodes CASSLRDRGRQPQHF.

The rearrangement uses TRBV15 and TRBJ2-2; no reliable D call. V lost 0 bases and J lost 0, with 14 bases in between. The CDR3 sequence is 18 residues long. CDR1 and CDR2 from the germline V gene are LNHNV and YYDKDF (reference sequence). CDR3 DNA sequence: TGTGCCACCAGCAGAGATAGTGGGCCAGTAACGAACACCGGGGAGCTGTTTTTT. This codes for CATSRDSGPVTNTGELFF.

This clone was recorded once. The rearrangement uses TRBV15 and TRBJ2-3, with 9 bases that match TRBD2. This CDR3 contains 16 residues. The junction had 5 bases not matched to a gene; V was cut back by 1 base and J by 3 bases. Germline-derived CDR1 and CDR2 are LNHNV and YYDKDF (reference sequence). The CDR3 loop is CATSRGGSGRTDTQYF. CDR3 nucleotides: TGTGCCACCAGCAGAGGAGGTAGCGGGAGAACAGATACGCAGTATTTT.